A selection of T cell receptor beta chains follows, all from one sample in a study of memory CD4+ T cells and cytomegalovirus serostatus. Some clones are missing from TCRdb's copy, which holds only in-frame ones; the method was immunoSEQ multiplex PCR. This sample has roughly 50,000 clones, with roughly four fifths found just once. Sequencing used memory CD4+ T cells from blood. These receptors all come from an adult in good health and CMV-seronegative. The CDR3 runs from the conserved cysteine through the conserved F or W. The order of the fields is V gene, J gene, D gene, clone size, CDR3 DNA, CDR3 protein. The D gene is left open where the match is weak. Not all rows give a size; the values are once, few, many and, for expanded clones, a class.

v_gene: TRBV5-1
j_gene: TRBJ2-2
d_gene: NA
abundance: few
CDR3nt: TGCGCCAGCAGCTTGGTAGGGGCCGGGGAGCTGTTTTTT
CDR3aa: CASSLVGAGELFF

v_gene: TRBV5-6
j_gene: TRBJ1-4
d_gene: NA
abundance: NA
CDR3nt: TGTGCCAGCAGCTCCCCGGGGCCTTCGATCGAACTGTTTTTT
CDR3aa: CASSSPGPSIELFF

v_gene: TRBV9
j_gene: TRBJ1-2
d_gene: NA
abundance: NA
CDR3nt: TGTGCCAGCAGCTCTAACTATGGCTACACCTTC
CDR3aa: CASSSNYGYTF

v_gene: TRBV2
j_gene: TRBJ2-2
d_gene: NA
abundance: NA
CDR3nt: TGTGCCAGCAGTGTCCGAGAGGCCGGGGAGCTGTTTTTT
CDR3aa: CASSVREAGELFF

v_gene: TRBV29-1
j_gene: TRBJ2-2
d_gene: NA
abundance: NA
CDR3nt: TGCAGCGTTCGGGTCGGGGGAACCGGGGAGCTGTTTTTT
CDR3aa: CSVRVGGTGELFF

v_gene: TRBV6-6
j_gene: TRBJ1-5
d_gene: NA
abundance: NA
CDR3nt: TGTGCCAGCCAACAGGACAATCAGCCCCAGCATTTT
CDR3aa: CASQQDNQPQHF

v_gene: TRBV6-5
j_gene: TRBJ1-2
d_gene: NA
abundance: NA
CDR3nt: TGTGCCAGCAGTTACTCTGGGGAGAGAGGGGGCTACACCTTC
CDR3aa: CASSYSGERGGYTF

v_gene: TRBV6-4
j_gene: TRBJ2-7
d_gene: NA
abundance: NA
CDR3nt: TGTGCCAGCAGGTACTTAAGGACTCGTACTCCCTACGAGCAGTACTTC
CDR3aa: CASRYLRTRTPYEQYF

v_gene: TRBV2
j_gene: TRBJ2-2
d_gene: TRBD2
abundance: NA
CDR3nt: TGTGCCAGCAGTGGGACTAGGCGCGGGGAGCTGTTTTTT
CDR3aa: CASSGTRRGELFF

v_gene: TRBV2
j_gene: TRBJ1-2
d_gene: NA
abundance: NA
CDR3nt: TGTGCCAGTTATACGACGGCCACGACCTATGGCTACACCTTC
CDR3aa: CASYTTATTYGYTF

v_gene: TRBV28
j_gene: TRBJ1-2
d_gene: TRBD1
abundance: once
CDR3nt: TGTGCCAGCAGTTTCTTTTACTATTTTTCCGGACAGGGATCTTCTAACTATGGCTACACCTTC
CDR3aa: CASSFFYYFSGQGSSNYGYTF

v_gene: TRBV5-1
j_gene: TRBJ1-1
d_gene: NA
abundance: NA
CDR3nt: TGCGCCAGCAGCTTGGCCCCCTCAGAGGTCACTGAAGCTTTCTTT
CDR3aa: CASSLAPSEVTEAFF

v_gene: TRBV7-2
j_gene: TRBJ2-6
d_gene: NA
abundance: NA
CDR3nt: TGTGCCAGCAGCTCATCTACTGGGGCCAACGTCCTGACTTTC
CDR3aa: CASSSSTGANVLTF

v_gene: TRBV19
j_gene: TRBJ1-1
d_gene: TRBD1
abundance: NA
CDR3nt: TGTGCCAGTAGTACCGAACAGGGGGCGCGCGCTGAAGCTTTCTTT
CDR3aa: CASSTEQGARAEAFF

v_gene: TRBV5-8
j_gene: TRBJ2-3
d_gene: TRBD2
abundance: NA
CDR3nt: TGTGCCAGCAGCCCCTTAGCGGGGGGGCTAACAGATACGCAGTATTTT
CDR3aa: CASSPLAGGLTDTQYF